The 16 T cell receptor beta chains reported below all come from one sample, sequenced in a study of T-cell reconstitution after alpha-beta-depleted transplantation in children. Unique molecular identifiers tagged the TCRbeta library. TCRdb re-derived calls from the PCR reads in MiXCR, one entry per CDR3 protein. The sample yields over 70,000 distinct CDR3 sequences, 7% to 10% seen once. The specimen comprised PBMCs from the stem cell graft donor, sampled from the stem cell graft. The source of these receptors is a human donor who donated a stem cell graft to a child with congenital amegakaryocytic thrombocytopenia.

This clonotype was seen many times. The chain uses TRBV4-2 and TRBJ1-6, with 8 positions matching TRBD1. V lost 4 bases and J lost 6; bases outside the gene matches: 5. Germline CDR1 LGHNA, CDR2 YNFKEQ. This CDR3 has 15 amino acids. The CDR3 nucleotides are TGTGCCAGCAGCCCAGGACAGGGCCGTAATTCACCCCTCCACTTT. Translated, it gives CASSPGQGRNSPLHF.

This chain links TRBV27 with TRBJ2-3; 7 positions agree with TRBD2. CDR1 is MNHEY and CDR2 is SMNVEV in the germline V gene (reference sequence). V lost 4 bases, J lost 2 bases, and 6 bases stayed unmatched. The length of the CDR3 is 15 residues. The CDR3 nucleotides are TGTGCCAGCAGTTCCTCAGCGGGATACACAGATACGCAGTATTTT. It codes for CASSSSAGYTDTQYF.

This clonotype was observed many times. The chain recombines TRBV5-5 with TRBJ2-7; 9 bases agree with TRBD2. The V gene's germline CDR1 is SGHKS and CDR2 YYEKEE (reference sequence). This CDR3 contains 18 residues. The V segment lost 0 bases and the J segment 0 bases; nucleotides outside the gene matches: 10. This chain's CDR3 is CASSLVPAGGVSSYEQYF. CDR3 in DNA: TGTGCCAGCAGCTTGGTTCCAGCGGGAGGCGTAAGCTCCTACGAGCAGTACTTC.

In its sample, this clonotype was seen a few times. This chain joins TRBV4-1 and TRBJ2-7, with 8 bases that match TRBD2. Germline CDR1 is MGHRA and CDR2 is YSYEKL. With 1 base clipped from V and 6 bases from J, the junction kept 5 bases outside the gene matches. The CDR3 totals 14 residues. The DNA of the CDR3 is TGCGCCAGCAGCCAAGGGCCGGGAGGGCCCGAGCAGTACTTC. Translated: CASSQGPGGPEQYF.

This clonotype occurred many times. J is TRBJ2-3 and V is TRBV12-3 or TRBV12-4; the match to TRBD2 covers 9 bases. There are 17 residues in the CDR3. With V trimmed by 5 bases and J by 6 bases, 15 bases remained unmatched. The CDR3 DNA sequence: TGTGCCAGCAGTCGGACAGTAGCGGGAGTAGGGGGGGATACGCAGTATTTT. This sequence encodes CASSRTVAGVGGDTQYF.

This clonotype has more than one count but fewer than ten. The chain has TRBV15 and TRBJ2-1; 8 nucleotides align to TRBD2. Trimming at V came to 5 bases and at J to 6 bases, leaving 15 bases not matched to a gene. Germline-derived CDR1 and CDR2 are LNHNV and YYDKDF (reference sequence). The CDR3 runs to 17 residues. The CDR3 is CATSARAGTSRGNEQFF. The CDR3 nucleotides read TGTGCCACCAGCGCGCGCGCCGGGACTAGTAGGGGCAATGAGCAGTTCTTC.

This clonotype showed up many times. The chain uses TRBV25-1 and TRBJ1-6; D is undetermined. Trimming stripped 4 bases from V and 5 bases from J, with 9 bases between. This CDR3 has 14 residues. Per germline, CDR1 MGHDK and CDR2 SYGVNS. The CDR3 coding sequence is TGTGCCAGCAGTGTCCGGGGAAATAATTCACCCCTCCACTTT. Translation: CASSVRGNNSPLHF.

At least ten counts were recorded for this clonotype. The gene calls are TRBV27 and TRBJ2-3; TRBD2 matches at 8 bases. Germline V gene data show CDR1 as MNHEY and CDR2 as SMNVEV (reference sequence). This CDR3 comprises 14 residues. V lost 7 bases to trimming and J lost 2 bases; unmatched junction nucleotides: 5. The CDR3: CASTLGRATDTQYF. The CDR3 DNA reads as TGTGCCAGCACCCTCGGGAGGGCCACAGATACGCAGTATTTT.

This clonotype was counted ten times or more. This chain joins TRBV5-1 and TRBJ1-3, with D uncertain. With 0 bases removed from V and 1 base from J, the gap between germline ends came to 11 bases. This CDR3 has 16 amino acids. Germline V gives CDR1 SGHRS, CDR2 YFSETQ. The CDR3 is CASSLDQVGSGNTIYF. Here the CDR3 DNA reads TGCGCCAGCAGCTTGGATCAAGTGGGATCTGGAAACACCATATATTTT.

This clonotype was found many times. The V and J genes are TRBV5-1 and TRBJ2-3, with D hard to call. The V end was cut by 4 bases, the J end by 2 bases, with 11 bases between. This CDR3 is built from 14 residues. Germline CDR1 and CDR2: SGHRS and YFSETQ. CDR3 region: CASSGGLNTDTQYF. The DNA of the CDR3 is TGCGCCAGCAGCGGTGGGTTGAACACAGATACGCAGTATTTT.

At least ten counts were recorded for this clonotype. The chain carries TRBV7-2 and TRBJ1-2; 7 nucleotides agree with TRBD1. Germline V gene sequence: CDR1 SGHTA, CDR2 FQGNSA. J lost 1 base, V lost 1 base, and 3 bases had no gene match. CDR3 length equals 15 residues. CDR3 bases: TGTGCCAGCAGCTTAGGGGCAGGGGGTAACTATGGCTACACCTTC. It yields the protein CASSLGAGGNYGYTF.

There are many counts of this clonotype. This rearrangement joins TRBV5-1 to TRBJ1-2; 7 bases are shared with TRBD1. The CDR3 totals 15 residues. The ends lost 3 bases at V and 3 bases at J; junction bases unmatched: 8. CDR1 SGHRS and CDR2 YFSETQ come from the germline V gene. The CDR3 region has the DNA TGCGCCAGCAGCTGGACGCGACAGGGCGACTATGGCTACACCTTC. As protein: CASSWTRQGDYGYTF.

Many counts were recorded for this clonotype. The chain employs TRBV5-1 and TRBJ2-1, with D unclear. CDR1 is SGHRS and CDR2 is YFSETQ in the germline V gene. This CDR3 contains 16 residues. The V and J ends lost 4 bases and 3 bases respectively, with 17 bases between them. CDR3 DNA: TGCGCCAGCAGCCCCCTCCCTAACAATAACTACAATGAGCAGTTCTTC. As protein: CASSPLPNNNYNEQFF.

This clonotype was seen at least ten times. The chain carries TRBV20-1 and TRBJ2-7, with D maybe TRBD2 (7 bases). The CDR3 is made up of 13 amino acids. Trimming stripped 0 bases from V and 6 bases from J, with 12 bases between. The germline V gene encodes CDR1 DFQATT and CDR2 SNEGSKA (reference sequence). The CDR3 loop reads CSARDGGGREQYF. In DNA form, the CDR3 reads TGCAGTGCTAGAGATGGGGGGGGCCGCGAGCAGTACTTC.

At least ten counts were recorded for this clonotype. This rearrangement joins TRBV6-2 or TRBV6-3 to TRBJ1-4; D might be TRBD1 (5 bases). V was trimmed by 2 bases and J by 6 bases, leaving 19 bases between them. The CDR3 has 17 amino acids. In germline, CDR1 is MNHEY, CDR2 SVGEGT. CDR3 protein: CASSYAMGRSWDEKLFF. The CDR3 DNA sequence: TGTGCCAGCAGTTACGCGATGGGACGTAGTTGGGATGAAAAACTGTTTTTT.

This clonotype was seen many times. The CDR3: CASSPRQGGNQPQHF. CDR3 DNA sequence: TGCGCCAGCAGCCCGAGACAGGGCGGCAATCAGCCCCAGCATTTT. The chain combines TRBV4-1 with TRBJ1-5; 7 bases align to TRBD1. Per the germline V gene, CDR1 is MGHRA and CDR2 is YSYEKL. V gave up 4 bases and J gave up 2 bases; unmatched junction bases: 5. CDR3 size: 15 residues.